This is a list of T cell receptor beta chains from one sample in a study of beta chain features in type 1 diabetes. Assay: immunoSEQ multiplex PCR; the TCRdb copy retains only in-frame clones and omits some. There are 350,000 to 450,000 clones in the sample; 10% to 15% occur only once, and roughly 0.0097% lies in the top ten. What was sequenced was naive CD4+ T cells from blood. The source is a woman between 18 and 30 years old with type 1 diabetes. Both conserved end residues are part of each CDR3. Each record gives: J gene, V gene, clone size, D gene, CDR3 protein, CDR3 DNA. The D gene is left open where the match is weak. Expanded clones get a size class; other rows say once, few or many, or leave the size out.

>TRBJ1-1|TRBV29-1|NA|NA
CSVEGRLNTEAFF
TGCAGCGTTGAGGGGCGGCTAAACACTGAAGCTTTCTTT
>TRBJ1-5|TRBV9|NA|NA
CASSADRSNQPQHF
TGTGCCAGCAGCGCGGACAGAAGCAATCAGCCCCAGCATTTT
>TRBJ2-3|TRBV29-1|NA|NA
CSVVIAGYTDTQYF
TGCAGCGTTGTGATTGCGGGATACACAGATACGCAGTATTTT
>TRBJ1-1|TRBV6-5|NA|TRBD1
CASSGQGNEAEAFF
TGTGCCAGCAGCGGACAGGGAAATGAGGCTGAAGCTTTCTTT
>TRBJ2-7|TRBV4-3|NA|TRBD2
CASSRAIAGGPNEQYF
TGCGCCAGCAGCCGGGCGATAGCGGGAGGGCCAAACGAGCAGTACTTC
>TRBJ1-2|TRBV7-2|NA|NA
CASTNSEAGGYTF
TGTGCCAGCACCAACAGCGAGGCGGGGGGCTACACCTTC
>TRBJ1-3|TRBV28|NA|NA
CASSLLTPDSGNTIYF
TGTGCCAGCAGTTTGCTGACTCCGGACTCTGGAAACACCATATATTTT
>TRBJ2-7|TRBV14|few|NA
CASSQGHLAYEQYF
TGTGCCAGCAGCCAAGGTCACTTGGCCTACGAGCAGTACTTC
>TRBJ1-1|TRBV7-2|NA|NA
CASSLRSPRDTEAFF
TGTGCCAGCAGCTTAAGGTCCCCCCGGGACACTGAAGCTTTCTTT
>TRBJ2-6|TRBV9|NA|NA
CASRGGASAGANVLTF
TGTGCCAGCAGAGGGGGGGCTTCGGCTGGGGCCAACGTCCTGACTTTC
>TRBJ2-1|TRBV4-2|NA|TRBD2
CASSQGPGGGAYNEQFF
TGTGCCAGCAGCCAAGGGCCGGGGGGAGGGGCCTACAATGAGCAGTTCTTC
>TRBJ2-1|TRBV7-8|NA|NA
CASSLGQLTYNEQFF
TGTGCCAGCAGCTTAGGACAGCTCACCTACAATGAGCAGTTCTTC
>TRBJ2-3|TRBV4-1|few|TRBD2
CASSQVRGAPSGRRPDTQYF
TGCGCCAGCAGCCAAGTGCGGGGGGCGCCTAGCGGGAGGAGGCCAGATACGCAGTATTTT
>TRBJ2-7|TRBV4-3|few|NA
CASSQVPSGEQYF
TGCGCCAGCAGCCAAGTACCTAGTGGCGAGCAGTACTTC
>TRBJ2-3|TRBV18|NA|NA
CASSPLVGLDTQYF
TGTGCCAGCTCACCACTGGTTGGCTTGGATACGCAGTATTTT
>TRBJ2-3|TRBV5-1|NA|TRBD2
CASSPGLAGGYKEQYF
TGCGCCAGCAGCCCCGGACTAGCGGGGGGGTACAAAGAGCAGTATTTT
>TRBJ1-5|TRBV9|NA|TRBD1
CASSPGQGSNQPQHF
TGTGCCAGCAGCCCGGGACAGGGGTCCAATCAGCCCCAGCATTTT
>TRBJ2-1|TRBV6-6|NA|NA
CASRNAIVSYNEQFF
TGTGCCAGCAGAAACGCGATCGTGAGCTACAATGAGCAGTTCTTC
>TRBJ2-7|TRBV5-4|few|TRBD2
CASSLAGTSGSYEQYF
TGTGCCAGCAGCTTGGCCGGGACTAGCGGTTCCTACGAGCAGTACTTC
>TRBJ2-6|TRBV28|NA|TRBD2
CASSLLLAGASGANVLTF
TGTGCCAGCAGTTTACTCCTAGCGGGAGCCTCTGGGGCCAACGTCCTGACTTTC
>TRBJ2-3|TRBV9|NA|NA
CASSVQGVNTQYF
TGTGCCAGCAGCGTACAGGGTGTGAATACGCAGTATTTT
>TRBJ1-2|TRBV19|few|NA
CASSDSVGDYGYTF
TGTGCCAGTAGCGACAGCGTTGGAGACTATGGCTACACCTTC
>TRBJ1-2|TRBV18|NA|NA
CASSLAGQKIYGYTF
TGTGCCAGCTCACTGGCCGGACAGAAGATCTATGGCTACACCTTC
>TRBJ2-7|TRBV29-1|NA|TRBD2
CSAGGGYEQYF
TGCAGCGCCGGGGGGGGTTACGAGCAGTACTTC
>TRBJ2-1|TRBV13|NA|NA
CASTVRRTYNEQFF
TGTGCCAGCACCGTTAGGAGGACCTACAATGAGCAGTTCTTC
>TRBJ2-7|TRBV28|few|NA
CASTKEAGFSSYEQYF
TGTGCCAGCACAAAAGAAGCGGGTTTTAGCTCCTACGAGCAGTACTTC
>TRBJ2-2|TRBV7-7|few|TRBD2
CASGLAGYTGELFF
TGTGCCAGCGGACTAGCCGGCTACACCGGGGAGCTGTTTTTT
>TRBJ2-2|TRBV25-1|NA|NA
CASSVRVTGELFF
TGTGCCAGCAGTGTGCGGGTTACCGGGGAGCTGTTTTTT
>TRBJ2-5|TRBV18|NA|NA
CASSLNPGNQETQYF
TGTGCCAGCTCGCTGAACCCAGGGAACCAAGAGACCCAGTACTTC
>TRBJ2-7|TRBV4-3|few|TRBD2
CARSLRLAGSYEQYF
TGCGCCAGGTCGCTCAGACTAGCGGGATCCTACGAGCAGTACTTC
>TRBJ2-3|TRBV28|few|NA
CASSGGLIADTQYF
TGTGCCAGCAGCGGGGGGCTGATAGCAGATACGCAGTATTTT
>TRBJ2-7|TRBV4-2|few|TRBD1
CASSFRDSPYEQYF
TGTGCCAGCAGCTTCCGGGACAGCCCCTACGAGCAGTACTTC
>TRBJ2-7|TRBV28|NA|TRBD1
CASRSAGQGYSYEQYF
TGTGCCAGCAGATCCGCTGGACAGGGATACTCCTACGAGCAGTACTTC
>TRBJ1-2|TRBV12-2|NA|NA
CASRLGSGVGYTF
TGTGCAAGTCGCTTAGGTAGCGGGGTGGGCTACACCTTC
>TRBJ2-3|TRBV7-2|NA|NA
CASSLVLGSSTDTQYF
TGTGCCAGCAGCCTAGTGCTAGGATCTAGCACAGATACGCAGTATTTT
>TRBJ1-2|TRBV25-1|few|NA
CASSEFLRYGYTF
TGTGCCAGCAGTGAATTCCTGCGCTATGGCTACACCTTC